Here is one TCR beta chain with its context. The data originate from a study of T cell responses to AZD1222 COVID-19 vaccine. The CDR3 has 13 amino acids. Germline V gene data show CDR1 as SNHLY and CDR2 as FYNNEI. The V end was cut by 4 bases, the J end by 0 bases, with 6 bases between. Repertoires were generated with immunoSEQ multiplex PCR, while TCRdb's copy carries only in-frame clones and drops some. The sample holds 120,000 to 150,000 clones, under 95% seen once. The receptor comes from an adult in good health. The sample in question was peripheral blood, obtained on day 0 of AZD1222 vaccination. The chain recombines TRBV2 with TRBJ1-1; D call uncertain. The CDR3 is CASSVIMNTEAFF. The DNA for the CDR3 is TGTGCCAGCAGTGTTATCATGAACACTGAAGCTTTCTTT.